The clone carrying this T cell receptor beta chain has ten or more counts. Germline-derived CDR1 and CDR2 are SQVTM and ANQGSEA. V dropped 0 bases and J dropped 7 bases, with 12 bases sitting between them. CDR3 size: 14 residues. The sample originates from a study of regulatory T cells in long-lasting Graves disease. Indicated time point: persistent/refractory GD, antithyroid drugs over 5 years with positive TRAb. From PBMCs, RNA was extracted and then used to make the TCR library. Both iRepertoire HTBI primers and Arm-PCR of CDR3 regions were used to build the TCR beta libraries. TCRdb processed the multiplex PCR reads anew with MiXCR; each CDR3 protein has one entry. The table shows around 460,000 distinct CDR3 sequences, with under 25% occurring only once.

The chain carries TRBV29-1 and TRBJ1-4; tentatively, D is TRBD1 (5 bases). Sequencing was performed on peripheral blood mononuclear cells (PBMCs), taken when the disease was refractory, from a patient treated with antithyroid drugs. The clonotype originates from a female donor with Graves disease. The CDR3 region has the DNA TGCAGCGTTGAAGAATTAGGGACCAGTGAAAAACTGTTTTTT. Residues: CSVEELGTSEKLFF.